Listed below are T cell receptor beta chains from one sample, sequenced in a study of response to subunit inactivated influenza vaccine. In TCRdb, the RT-PCR reads were re-called with MiXCR into one record per CDR3 protein. The table shows hundreds of thousands of distinct CDR3 sequences, with 9% to 15% occurring only once. The sample in question was non-naive T cells sorted from PBMCs, obtained around 15 days before vaccination. The receptor set was obtained from a man aged 45-65 years who received an inactivated influenza vaccine. Both conserved end residues are part of each CDR3. D genes are given only for firm matches.

V: TRBV4-3
J: TRBJ2-1
D: TRBD2
CDR3: CASSEVGGPYNEQFF

V: TRBV1
J: TRBJ1-1
D: -
CDR3: CTSSQDPDRARSAMNTEAFF

V: TRBV6-5
J: TRBJ2-7
D: -
CDR3: CATQGLALEQYF

V: TRBV5-5
J: TRBJ2-5
D: TRBD2
CDR3: CASSGFLAGVQETQYF

V: TRBV7-9
J: TRBJ2-2
D: -
CDR3: CASRGGPRTGELFF

V: TRBV12-3/TRBV12-4
J: TRBJ2-2
D: -
CDR3: CASSLFGTGELFF

V: TRBV10-3
J: TRBJ1-3
D: -
CDR3: CAISPRGRDSGNTIYF

V: TRBV5-8
J: TRBJ2-5
D: -
CDR3: CASIRWGREETQYF

V: TRBV28
J: TRBJ1-2
D: -
CDR3: CASSLGTFNYGYTF

V: TRBV12-3/TRBV12-4
J: TRBJ1-4
D: TRBD1
CDR3: CASTRTGGWEEKLFF

V: TRBV29-1
J: TRBJ2-3
D: TRBD1
CDR3: CSSVDYRGDTQYF

V: TRBV7-2
J: TRBJ2-7
D: -
CDR3: CASTPPAGGYEQYF

V: TRBV11-2
J: TRBJ2-1
D: -
CDR3: CASSTGWGPYNEQFF

V: TRBV6-2/TRBV6-3
J: TRBJ2-7
D: -
CDR3: CASSYPSAGFDEQYF

V: TRBV15
J: TRBJ2-7
D: TRBD1
CDR3: CATSRDRDRVYEQYF

V: TRBV7-8
J: TRBJ2-3
D: -
CDR3: CASSFGNTQYF

V: TRBV7-9
J: TRBJ2-5
D: TRBD2
CDR3: CASSGGRVTQETQYF

V: TRBV25-1
J: TRBJ2-5
D: -
CDR3: CASSEGFGAGETQYF

V: TRBV20-1
J: TRBJ2-7
D: TRBD1
CDR3: CSARSGTGIYEQYF

V: TRBV7-6
J: TRBJ2-3
D: -
CDR3: CAGSPRLTDTQYF

V: TRBV20-1
J: TRBJ2-5
D: TRBD1
CDR3: CSALQGARETQYF

V: TRBV5-1
J: TRBJ2-1
D: -
CDR3: CASSTDGYNEQFF

V: TRBV3-1
J: TRBJ2-1
D: -
CDR3: CASSQDGTRLNEQFF